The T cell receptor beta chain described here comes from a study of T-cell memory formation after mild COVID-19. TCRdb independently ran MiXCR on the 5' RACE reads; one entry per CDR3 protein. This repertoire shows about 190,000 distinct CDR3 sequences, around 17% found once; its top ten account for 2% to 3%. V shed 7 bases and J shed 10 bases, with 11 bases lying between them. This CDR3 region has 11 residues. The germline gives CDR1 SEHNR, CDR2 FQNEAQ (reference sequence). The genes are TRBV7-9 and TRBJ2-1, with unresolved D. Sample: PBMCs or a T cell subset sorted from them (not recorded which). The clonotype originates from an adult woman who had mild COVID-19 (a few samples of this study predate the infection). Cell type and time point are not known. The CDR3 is CASTAIWEQFF. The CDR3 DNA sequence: TGTGCCAGCACCGCCATCTGGGAGCAGTTCTTC.